This T cell receptor (beta chain) is from a study of CD8+CD57+ T cells in acquired aplastic anemia. Genomic DNA was employed as the template in profiling TCR beta VDJ and CDR3. Using its own MiXCR run on the reads, TCRdb lists one record per CDR3 protein. The sample has about 180,000 distinct CDR3 sequences, 40% to 50% seen once. Concerning this clonotype itself: What it binds is not known.

Whole-study results and caveats: Overlap between patients and controls comprised 25 to 30 CD8+ CDR3 sequences.

The V gene lost 5 bases and the J gene lost 9 bases, with 11 bases spanning the gap. The CDR3 sequence is 12 residues long. Germline CDR1 SGHTA, CDR2 FQGNSA. The rearrangement joins TRBV7-2 to TRBJ2-1; D unresolved. The sequence was obtained from a human donor in good health. Sequencing was carried out using sorted CD4+, CD8+, or CD8+CD57+ T cells (not recorded which) from PBMCs. CDR3 sequence (DNA): TGTGCCAGCAGCCCTCTTTTGGTTGAGCAGTTCTTC. The encoded protein is CASSPLLVEQFF.